This TCR beta chain was recovered during a study of spatial heterogeneity in lung cancer. In this sample, this clonotype turned up many times. Its antigen is not known. Findings and caveats of the study: Expanded alpha and beta TCR counts within tumors tracked tumor mutation counts.

The time point was: sample taken at primary tumor resection. In germline, CDR1 is MGHRA, CDR2 YSYEKL. The V and J ends lost 1 base and 4 bases respectively, with 11 bases between them. The CDR3 is 15 residues long. TCRdb passed the 5' RACE reads through MiXCR, listing each CDR3 protein once. The profile shows roughly 16,000 distinct CDR3 sequences, approximately 6.2% of them singletons. The rearrangement joins TRBV4-1 to TRBJ2-1; D possibly uses TRBD1 or TRBD2 (5 bases each). The sequence was collected from a female donor with early-stage non-small cell lung cancer. Sequencing was performed on lung tumor tissue, taken at surgery. This chain's CDR3 is CASSQVSGRYNEQFF. The DNA for the CDR3 is TGCGCCAGCAGCCAAGTCTCGGGGCGATACAATGAGCAGTTCTTC.